This T cell receptor (beta chain) is drawn from a study of T cell repertoires in aging, cancer and after chemotherapy. Study overall: Millions of TCR reads made up the full dataset.

Rearranged V-D-J TRB sequences were amplified with a mixed TRB-A/B primer pool. TCRdb re-called the multiplex PCR reads with MiXCR, one entry per CDR3 protein. The sample yields thousands of distinct CDR3 sequences, roughly 39% seen once. Amplification of TCR beta used genomic DNA extracted from peripheral blood. The ends were cut back, 3 bases at V and 2 bases at J, with 17 bases in the middle. Germline V gene lookup returns CDR1 SGHKS and CDR2 YYEKEE (reference sequence). This CDR3 has 17 residues. The chain couples TRBV5-5 to TRBJ2-2; perhaps TRBD1 as D (6 bases). The sequenced sample consisted of blood. The clonotype comes from a human donor with a solid tumor. In DNA, the CDR3 is TGTGCCAGCAGCTCCTTCCAGGACAGTCTTAACACCGGGGAGCTGTTTTTT. Its protein is CASSSFQDSLNTGELFF. Using reference TRBV5-5 and TRBJ2-2 for the parts outside the CDR3, the full variable domain is DAGVTQSPTHLIKTRGQQVTLRCSPISGHKSVSWYQQVLGQGPQFIFQYYEKEERGRGNFPDRFSARQFPNYSSELNVNALLLGDSALYLCASSSFQDSLNTGELFFGEGSRLTVL.